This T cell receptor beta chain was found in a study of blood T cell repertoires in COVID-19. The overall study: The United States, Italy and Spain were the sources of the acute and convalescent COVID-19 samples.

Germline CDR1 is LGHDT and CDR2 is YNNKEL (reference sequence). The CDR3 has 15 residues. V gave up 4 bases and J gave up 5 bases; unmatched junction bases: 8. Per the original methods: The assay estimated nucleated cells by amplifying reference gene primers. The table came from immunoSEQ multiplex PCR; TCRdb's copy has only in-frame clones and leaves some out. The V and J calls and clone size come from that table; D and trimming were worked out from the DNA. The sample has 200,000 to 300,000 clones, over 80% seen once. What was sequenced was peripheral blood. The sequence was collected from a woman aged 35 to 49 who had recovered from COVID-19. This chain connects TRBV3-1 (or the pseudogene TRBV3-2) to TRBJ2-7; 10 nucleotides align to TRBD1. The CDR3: CASSPTPGQGNEQYF. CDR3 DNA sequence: TGTGCCAGCAGCCCCACCCCGGGACAGGGGAACGAGCAGTACTTC.